The TCR beta chain under discussion was sequenced for a study of OX40 agonist ivuxolimab in advanced cancers. Libraries were prepared by immunoSEQ multiplex PCR; TCRdb keeps only in-frame clonotypes and omits some of them. The sample lists 100,000 or so clones; more than 85% were seen once. The CDR3 length is 15 residues. V shed 6 bases and J shed 8 bases, with 17 bases lying between them. Germline V gives CDR1 KGHSH, CDR2 LQKENI. This receptor was obtained from an adult with an advanced solid tumor such as melanoma, head and neck, liver or kidney cancer. The gene calls are TRBV18 and TRBJ1-6, with D unresolved. This material consisted of CD4+ or CD8+ T cells sorted from blood, taken in a trial of the OX40 agonist ivuxolimab. The CDR3 region is CASSPGVASDSPLHF. The CDR3 DNA reads as TGTGCCAGCTCCCCTGGTGTCGCCAGTGATTCACCCCTCCACTTT. Variable domain in full (rest from reference TRBV18 and TRBJ1-6): NAGVMQNPRHLVRRRGQEARLRCSPMKGHSHVYWYRQLPEEGLKFMVYLQKENIIDESGMPKERFSAEFPKEGPSILRIQQVVRGDSAAYFCASSPGVASDSPLHFGNGTRLTVT.